This T cell receptor beta chain was captured by sequencing in a study of blood T cell repertoires in COVID-19. About the research overall: T cells, B-cell-depleted T cells, or PBMCs provided the cDNA or gDNA that served as material.

Repertoires were generated with immunoSEQ multiplex PCR, while TCRdb's copy carries only in-frame clones and drops some. Of roughly 180,000 clones in the sample, about 85% were seen once. V lost 4 bases, J lost 5 bases, and 9 bases stayed unmatched. Germline CDR1 is SGHRS and CDR2 is YFSETQ. This CDR3 contains 14 residues. Participant reports of clinical history set cohort assignment. Cohort 3 recovered donors had two negative PCRs, clearance, or symptom resolution. Sequencing used PBMCs or T cells enriched from blood (not recorded which). This clonotype was sampled from a woman in her twenties or thirties who had recovered from COVID-19. The rearrangement uses TRBV5-1 and TRBJ2-7; TRBD2 matches 7 bases. The CDR3 region is CASSLSGEDHEQYF. CDR3 sequence (DNA): TGCGCCAGCAGCCTAAGCGGGGAAGACCACGAGCAGTACTTC.